The 21 T cell receptor beta chains below come from one sample, sequenced in a study of naive and memory T cell subsets listed by TCRdb under 2017. The sample's treatment or condition, from its label and the paper: skin biopsy from PPD injection site in Mantoux-positive individual. Before reverse transcription, total RNA that had not been cell sorted was treated with RQ1 DNase, with a target input of roughly 1 to 1,100 ng. The library relied on UMI-ligation and nested PCR. Sequencing was carried out with an Illumina MiSeq. For the blood and skin samples, TCR RNA was reverse transcribed with SuperScript IV using primers for the alpha and beta constant regions. The raw public reads went through TCRdb reprocessing: fastp at Q25, MiXCR clone calling, in-frame beta chains kept. Every CDR3 protein is listed once, alongside the most common genes and DNA of its rows. The sample table records 15,000 to 20,000 distinct CDR3 sequences; 8% to 10% of these occur just once. Under 7.5% of the sample belongs to the ten largest clones.

The source material was skin, sampled from a tuberculin skin test site. The receptors here all came from an adult in good health.

This clonotype was counted at least ten times. The chain employs TRBV2 and TRBJ2-2, with 8 bases lining up with TRBD2. This CDR3 has 16 residues. Unmatched junction bases numbered 2, after V lost 2 bases and J lost 0 bases. CDR1 is SNHLY, CDR2 FYNNEI, per germline. This CDR3 reads CASSERGGTNTGELFF. The CDR3 DNA sequence: TGTGCCAGCAGTGAACGGGGGGGTACGAACACCGGGGAGCTGTTTTTT. Drawing the rest from reference TRBV2 and TRBJ2-2, the complete variable domain is EPEVTQTPSHQVTQMGQEVILRCVPISNHLYFYWYRQILGQKVEFLVSFYNNEISEKSEIFDDQFSVERPDGSNFTLKIRSTKLEDSAMYFCASSERGGTNTGELFFGEGSRLTVL.

In this sample, this clonotype is medium-sized. The chain recombines TRBV27 with TRBJ1-6; D perhaps matches TRBD1 (6 bases). Trimming left V 7 bases short and J 4 bases short, with 14 bases between. Germline CDR1 is MNHEY and CDR2 is SMNVEV (reference sequence). The CDR3 contains 15 residues. CDR3 DNA: TGTGCCAGCACCCTACAGGGTCGGTATAATTCACCCCTCCACTTT. It encodes CASTLQGRYNSPLHF.

There are many counts of this clonotype. The V gene is TRBV28, the J gene TRBJ2-7, with D possibly TRBD2 on 5 matching bases. The CDR3 sequence is 15 residues long. Germline V gene lookup returns CDR1 MDHEN and CDR2 SYDVKM. Trimming removed 4 bases at V and 3 bases at J, with 16 bases between. Written as DNA, the CDR3 is TGTGCCAGCAGTTCGGGGTTTGTGCGGAACTACGAGCAGTACTTC. This sequence encodes CASSSGFVRNYEQYF.

This clonotype has at least ten counts. The V and J genes are TRBV21-1 and TRBJ2-2. TRBV21-1 has pseudogene status. This CDR3 is built from 15 residues. The CDR3 sequence: CASSNSRTNTGELFF. The DNA of the CDR3 is TGTGCCAGCAGCAATAGCAGGACGAACACCGGGGAGCTGTTTTTT.

Only a few counts were recorded for this clonotype. This CDR3 reads CSAGTSGGTDTQYF. The CDR3 nucleotides read TGCAGTGCTGGGACTAGCGGGGGCACAGATACGCAGTATTTT. The rearrangement links TRBV20-1 to TRBJ2-3; 13 nucleotides match TRBD2. CDR3 size: 14 residues. Trimming at V came to 5 bases and at J to 1 base, leaving 0 bases not matched to a gene. Germline V gene sequence: CDR1 DFQATT, CDR2 SNEGSKA (reference sequence).

The J gene is TRBJ2-7, the V gene TRBV11-2, with a weak D call TRBD1 (5 bases). Trimming took 5 bases from V and 7 from J, leaving 33 bases between them. The CDR3 has 19 residues. The germline V gene has CDR1 SGHAT and CDR2 FQNNGV. This chain's CDR3 is CASSPHGWGQAMFRCEQYF. In DNA, the CDR3 is TGTGCCAGCAGCCCCCACGGGTGGGGCCAGGCCATGTTTCGTTGTGAGCAGTACTTC.

The genes are TRBV11-2 and TRBJ2-7, with 7 nucleotides matching TRBD2. The CDR3 is 15 amino acids. With V trimmed by 4 bases and J by 2 bases, 8 bases remained unmatched. Germline V gene lookup returns CDR1 SGHAT and CDR2 FQNNGV. The CDR3, as DNA: TGTGCCAGCAGCTCGGGAGGCGGGAAGGCCTACGAGCAGTACTTC. Translating it yields CASSSGGGKAYEQYF.

This clonotype rates as medium-sized. The chain employs TRBV6-5 and TRBJ2-1; D is tentatively TRBD1 or TRBD2 (5 bases each). Germline V gives CDR1 MNHEY, CDR2 SVGAGI. CDR3 length: 14 residues. Trimming shortened V by 6 bases and J by 2 bases, and 11 bases separated the two germline ends. The CDR3: CASRVVGAYNEQFF. In DNA, the CDR3 is TGTGCCAGCAGAGTTGTGGGGGCCTACAATGAGCAGTTCTTC.

Ten or more counts support this clonotype. This rearrangement joins TRBV30 to TRBJ2-7; D is uncertain. Germline V CDR1 and CDR2: GTSNPN, SVGIG (reference sequence). The CDR3 sequence is 12 residues long. The V end lost 0 bases, the J end lost 3 bases, and 6 bases lay between the germline ends. The CDR3 is CAWSVRYYEQYF. In DNA form, the CDR3 reads TGTGCCTGGAGTGTTCGTTACTACGAGCAGTACTTC.

In this sample, this clonotype turned up many times. V and J are TRBV20-1 and TRBJ1-1, with 10 bases matching TRBD1. The junction had 20 bases not matched to a gene; V was cut back by 0 bases and J by 4 bases. Germline values: CDR1 DFQATT, CDR2 SNEGSKA (reference sequence). This CDR3 comprises 20 residues. CDR3 sequence reads: CSARDYYGGTGVPVSTEAFF. The CDR3 nucleotides read TGCAGTGCTAGAGATTATTATGGGGGGACAGGGGTCCCGGTGAGCACTGAAGCTTTCTTT.

This clonotype was detected only a few times. V and J are TRBV20-1 and TRBJ2-5; D call uncertain. Between the trimmed V and J ends, which lost 3 bases and 2 bases, there was a span of 10 bases. Germline CDR1 reads DFQATT; CDR2 reads SNEGSKA (reference sequence). This CDR3 is built from 13 residues. The CDR3 here is CSASRQIQETQYF. The CDR3, as DNA: TGCAGTGCTAGTCGGCAGATTCAAGAGACCCAGTACTTC.

The J gene is TRBJ2-5, the V gene TRBV18; D uncertain. This CDR3 is 13 amino acids long. Germline loops: CDR1 KGHSH, CDR2 LQKENI. Trimming took 4 bases from V and 5 from J, leaving 11 bases between them. CDR3 amino acids: CASSLSTLETQYF. The CDR3 region has the DNA TGTGCCAGCTCACTTTCGACTCTGGAGACCCAGTACTTC.

This clonotype has at least ten counts. The chain uses TRBV7-9 and TRBJ2-2, with D possibly matching TRBD2 (5 bases). V was clipped by 2 bases and J by 1 base, with 8 bases between them. The CDR3 has 15 amino acids. The germline gives CDR1 SEHNR, CDR2 FQNEAQ (reference sequence). The CDR3 loop reads CASSLFGGNTGELFF. The CDR3, as DNA: TGTGCCAGCAGCTTATTCGGAGGGAACACCGGGGAGCTGTTTTTT.

This clonotype was detected only a few times. The chain recombines TRBV5-1 with TRBJ2-1; D may correspond to TRBD1 or TRBD2 (5 bases each). CDR3 length: 15 residues. Trimming took off 7 bases at V and 9 bases at J, with 23 bases between the two ends. CDR1 SGHRS and CDR2 YFSETQ come from the germline V gene. The CDR3 region is CASDKTGTPRREQFF. CDR3 DNA: TGCGCCAGCGACAAAACCGGGACCCCCCGGCGTGAGCAGTTCTTC.

This clonotype was seen repeatedly, ten times or more. The rearrangement uses TRBV7-2 and TRBJ1-1; possibly TRBD1 for D (5 bases). The CDR3 spans 14 residues. Trimming took 0 bases from V and 7 from J, leaving 12 bases between them. Germline V gene data show CDR1 as SGHTA and CDR2 as FQGNSA. The CDR3 nucleotides are TGTGCCAGCAGCTTAGCCGGGACCCGCTTTGAAGCTTTCTTT. Translating it yields CASSLAGTRFEAFF.

In this sample, this clonotype turned up many times. J is TRBJ2-1 and V is TRBV3-1; 8 nucleotides line up with TRBD2. Per germline, CDR1 LGHDT and CDR2 YNNKEL (reference sequence). V lost 8 bases, J lost 3 bases, and 6 bases stayed unmatched. CDR3 size: 14 residues. The CDR3 DNA is TGTGCCAGCGCCCGTGCGGGGGGCTACAATGAGCAGTTCTTC. The encoded protein is CASARAGGYNEQFF.

The V call is TRBV7-8, the J call TRBJ1-6, with D possibly being TRBD1 (5 bases). The CDR3 has 14 residues. Germline V lookup: CDR1 SGHVS, CDR2 FQNEAQ. The V end lost 0 bases, the J end lost 10 bases, and 10 bases lay between the germline ends. This CDR3 is CASSLARRDSPLHF. CDR3 nucleotide sequence: TGTGCCAGCAGCTTAGCACGAAGGGACTCACCCCTCCACTTT.

This clonotype was counted at least ten times. This chain links TRBV29-1 with TRBJ1-1; TRBD1 aligns across 10 bases. Germline V CDR1 and CDR2: SQVTM, ANQGSEA. The CDR3 extends over 12 amino acids. V shed 7 bases, J shed 4 bases, and the junction held 3 bases outside the gene matches. DNA of the CDR3: TGCAGCGCGACAGGGGGCTTCACTGAAGCTTTCTTT. It specifies CSATGGFTEAFF.

The rearrangement links TRBV11-1 to TRBJ2-2; D may be TRBD2 (6 bases). V lost 6 bases and J lost 6, with 14 bases in between. The germline gives CDR1 SGHAT, CDR2 FQDESV (reference sequence). The CDR3 runs 14 residues. The CDR3 DNA is TGTGCCAGCAGAGGGCGGGAACATCCCGGGGAGCTGTTTTTT. This codes for CASRGREHPGELFF.

This clonotype was picked up a small number of times. The genes are TRBV20-1 and TRBJ2-5; 12 positions agree with TRBD2. V shed 5 bases and J 3 bases; nucleotides not matched to a gene: 10. The CDR3 sequence is 16 residues long. Germline V gives CDR1 DFQATT, CDR2 SNEGSKA (reference sequence). CDR3 bases: TGCAGTGCTCGGTCCGGGACTAGCGGGCGAAAAGAGACCCAGTACTTC. Protein: CSARSGTSGRKETQYF.

This chain connects TRBV25-1 to TRBJ2-6; tentative D call: TRBD1 (6 bases). This CDR3 has 20 residues. Germline CDR1 reads MGHDK; CDR2 reads SYGVNS. V was shortened by 6 bases and J by 2 bases, with 26 bases between the two germline ends. DNA for the CDR3: TGTGCCAGCAGAGGGTGGGGGCATCGGGGCAGACCTGCTGGGGCCAACGTCCTGACTTTC. Translating gives CASRGWGHRGRPAGANVLTF.